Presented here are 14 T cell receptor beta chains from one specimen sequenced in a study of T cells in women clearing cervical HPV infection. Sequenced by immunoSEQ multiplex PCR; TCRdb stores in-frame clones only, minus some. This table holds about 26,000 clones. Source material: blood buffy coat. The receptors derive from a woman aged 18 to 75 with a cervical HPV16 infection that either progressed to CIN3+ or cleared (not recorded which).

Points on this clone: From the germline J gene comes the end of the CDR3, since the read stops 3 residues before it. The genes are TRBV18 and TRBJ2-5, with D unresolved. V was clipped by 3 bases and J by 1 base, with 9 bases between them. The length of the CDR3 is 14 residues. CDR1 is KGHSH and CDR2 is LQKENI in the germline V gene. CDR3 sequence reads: CASSPYSTQETQYF. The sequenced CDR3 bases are TGTGCCAGCTCACCTTATTCTACCCAAGAGACC.

The sequenced part of the CDR3 DNA is TGTGCCTGGAGTGTACGGGGGACCTACGAG. Its protein is CAWSVRGTYE. The CDR3 as a whole reads CAWSVRGTYEQYF. The J gene is TRBJ2-7, the V gene TRBV30; possibly TRBD2 for D (6 bases). The observed sequence ends 3 residues before the CDR3 terminus, with the missing tail filled in from the germline J gene. Trimming removed 0 bases from V and 2 bases from J, with 8 bases in between. The CDR3 extends over 13 amino acids. Looked up from germline, CDR1 is GTSNPN and CDR2 is SVGIG (reference sequence).

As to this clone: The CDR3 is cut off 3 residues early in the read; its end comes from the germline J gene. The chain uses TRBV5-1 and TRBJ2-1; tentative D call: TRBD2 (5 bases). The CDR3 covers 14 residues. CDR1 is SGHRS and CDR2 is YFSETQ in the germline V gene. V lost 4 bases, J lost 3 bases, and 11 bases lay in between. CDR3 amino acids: CASSIRTDYNEQFF. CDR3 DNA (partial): TGCGCCAGCAGCATCCGGACTGACTACAATGAG.

The CDR3 region is CASSTGTSGVSGDTQYF. CDR3 DNA, as far as it was read: TGCGCCAGCAGCACAGGGACTAGCGGGGTGAGTGGAGATACG. The chain uses TRBV5-1 and TRBJ2-3; 13 nucleotides agree with TRBD2. The read halts 3 residues ahead of the CDR3 end, with the missing end drawn from the germline J gene. Per germline, CDR1 SGHRS and CDR2 YFSETQ. The V and J ends lost 4 bases and 5 bases, in that order; junction bases with no gene match: 10. CDR3 length: 17 residues. Together with reference TRBV5-1 and TRBJ2-3, the CDR3 gives the full variable domain: KAGVTQTPRYLIKTRGQQVTLSCSPISGHRSVSWYQQTPGQGLQFLFEYFSETQRNKGNFPGRFSGRQFSNSRSEMNVSTLELGDSALYLCASSTGTSGVSGDTQYFGPGTRLTVL.

Incomplete CDR3 DNA: TGTGCCAGCAGTGATTCCACCGGGGGCTACAATGAG. This encodes CASSDSTGGYNE. The CDR3 reads in full as CASSDSTGGYNEQFF. The chain couples TRBV6-4 to TRBJ2-1, with D possibly TRBD2 on 6 matching bases. The CDR3 end lies 3 residues beyond the end of the read and is filled in from the germline J gene. This CDR3 region has 15 residues. CDR1 and CDR2 (germline): MRHNA, SNTAGT. V lost 3 bases and J 3 bases, leaving 12 bases between the germline ends.

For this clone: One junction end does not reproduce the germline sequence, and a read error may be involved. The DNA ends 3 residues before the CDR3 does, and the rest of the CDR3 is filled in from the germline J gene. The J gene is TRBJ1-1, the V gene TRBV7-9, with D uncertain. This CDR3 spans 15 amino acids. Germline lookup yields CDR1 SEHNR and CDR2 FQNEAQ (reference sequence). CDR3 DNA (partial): TGTTCCAGCAGCTTATTAGGGCTTACGAACACTGAA. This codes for CSSSLLGLTNTE. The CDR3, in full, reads CSSSLLGLTNTEAFF.

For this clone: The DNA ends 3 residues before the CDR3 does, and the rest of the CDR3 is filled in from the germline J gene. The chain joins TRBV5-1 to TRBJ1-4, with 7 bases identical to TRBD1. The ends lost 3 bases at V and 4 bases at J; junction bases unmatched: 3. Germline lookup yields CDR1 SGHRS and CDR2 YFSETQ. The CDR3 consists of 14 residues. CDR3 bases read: TGCGCCAGCAGCTGGGACAGTAATAATGAAAAA. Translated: CASSWDSNNEK. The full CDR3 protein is CASSWDSNNEKLFF. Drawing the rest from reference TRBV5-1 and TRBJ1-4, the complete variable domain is KAGVTQTPRYLIKTRGQQVTLSCSPISGHRSVSWYQQTPGQGLQFLFEYFSETQRNKGNFPGRFSGRQFSNSRSEMNVSTLELGDSALYLCASSWDSNNEKLFFGSGTQLSVL.

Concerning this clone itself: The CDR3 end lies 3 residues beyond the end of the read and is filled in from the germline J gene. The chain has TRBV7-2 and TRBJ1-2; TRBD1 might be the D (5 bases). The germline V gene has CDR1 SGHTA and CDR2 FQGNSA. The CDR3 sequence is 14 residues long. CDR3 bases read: TGTGCCAGCAGGATGGGACTAGCGACAGATACC. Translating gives CASRMGLATDT. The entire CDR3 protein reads CASRMGLATDTYTF.

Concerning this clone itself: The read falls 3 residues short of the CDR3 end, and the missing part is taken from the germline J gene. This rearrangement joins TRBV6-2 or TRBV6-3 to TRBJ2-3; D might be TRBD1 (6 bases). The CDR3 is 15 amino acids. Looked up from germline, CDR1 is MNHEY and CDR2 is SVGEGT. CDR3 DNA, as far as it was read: TGTGCCAGCAGCATACAGGGCTGGGGCAATCAGCCG. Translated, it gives CASSIQGWGNQP. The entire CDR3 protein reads CASSIQGWGNQPQYF.

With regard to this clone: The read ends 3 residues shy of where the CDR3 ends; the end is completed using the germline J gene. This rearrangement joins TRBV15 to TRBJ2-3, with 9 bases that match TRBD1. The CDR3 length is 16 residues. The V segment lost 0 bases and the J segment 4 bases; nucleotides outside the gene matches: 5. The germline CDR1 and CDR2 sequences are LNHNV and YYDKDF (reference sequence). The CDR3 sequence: CATSRESGQGADTQYF. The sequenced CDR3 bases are TGTGCCACCAGCAGAGAATCGGGACAGGGCGCAGATACG. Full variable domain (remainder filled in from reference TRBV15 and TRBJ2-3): DAMVIQNPRYQVTQFGKPVTLSCSQTLNHNVMYWYQQKSSQAPKLLFHYYDKDFNNEADTPDNFQSRRPNTSFCFLDIRSPGLGDTAMYLCATSRESGQGADTQYFGPGTRLTVL.

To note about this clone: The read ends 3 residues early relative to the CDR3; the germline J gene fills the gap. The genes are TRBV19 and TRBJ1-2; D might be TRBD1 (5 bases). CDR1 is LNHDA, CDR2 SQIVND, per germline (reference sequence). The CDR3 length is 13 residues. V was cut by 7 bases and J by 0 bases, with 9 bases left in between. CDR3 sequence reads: CASISTANYGYTF. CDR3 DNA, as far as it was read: TGTGCCAGTATTTCGACAGCTAACTATGGC. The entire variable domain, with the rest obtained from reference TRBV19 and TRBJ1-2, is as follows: DGGITQSPKYLFRKEGQNVTLSCEQNLNHDAMYWYRQDPGQGLRLIYYSQIVNDFQKGDIAEGYSVSREKKESFPLTVTSAQKNPTAFYLCASISTANYGYTFGSGTRLTVV.

This CDR3 reads CSASRVAEAFF. The CDR3 bases that were read are TGCAGTGCTAGCAGGGTGGCTGAA. V usage is TRBV20-1 and J usage is TRBJ1-1; the D gene is possibly TRBD1 (5 bases). The CDR3 end falls 3 residues outside the read, so it is completed with the germline J gene. From germline, CDR1 is DFQATT and CDR2 SNEGSKA (reference sequence). CDR3 length: 11 amino acids. Trimming removed 3 bases at V and 6 bases at J, with 8 bases between.

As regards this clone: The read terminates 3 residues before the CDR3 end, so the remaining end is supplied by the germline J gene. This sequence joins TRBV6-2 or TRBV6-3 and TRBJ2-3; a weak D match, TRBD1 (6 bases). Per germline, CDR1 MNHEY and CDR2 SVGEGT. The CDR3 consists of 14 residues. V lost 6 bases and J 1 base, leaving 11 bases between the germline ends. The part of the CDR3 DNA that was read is TGTGCCAGCAGCGACGCAGGGGGCACAGATACG. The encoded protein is CASSDAGGTDT. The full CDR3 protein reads CASSDAGGTDTQYF.

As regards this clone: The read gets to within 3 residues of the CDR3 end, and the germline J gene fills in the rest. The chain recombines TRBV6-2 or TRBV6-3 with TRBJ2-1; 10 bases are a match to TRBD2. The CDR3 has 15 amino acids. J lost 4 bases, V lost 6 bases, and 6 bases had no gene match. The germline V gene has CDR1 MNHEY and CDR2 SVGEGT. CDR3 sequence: CASSERGGLYNEQFF. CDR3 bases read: TGTGCCAGCAGCGAGCGGGGGGGCCTTTACAATGAG.